The source of this TCR beta chain is a study of cytomegalovirus exposure and HLA in healthy donors. Study-level results: In vitro testing confirmed a few CMV-associated chains as specific for CMV antigens. In a later analysis, V- and J-gene trimming of beta chains associated with a DCLRE1C missense variant, replicated independently. A later analysis found common viral pathogens apparently linked to several of the most significant clusters.

Both 60 Vbeta primers and 13 Jbeta primers went into the PCR. Profiling relied on immunoSEQ multiplex PCR, and the TCRdb table lists in-frame clones only, not all of them. The repertoire holds around 150,000 clones, with approximately 60% as singletons. This cohort consisted of healthy bone marrow donors. CDR3 length: 14 amino acids. Trimming shortened V by 5 bases and J by 1 base, and 9 bases separated the two germline ends. The V gene's germline CDR1 is MDHEN and CDR2 SYDVKM. To note about this clone: As yet, its antigen is unknown.

The V gene is TRBV28, the J gene TRBJ1-5; D is undetermined. The source material was PBMCs. The TCR originated in a woman aged 55-70 years in good health and CMV-seropositive. The CDR3 spells CASSPPGSNQPQHF. The CDR3 coding sequence is TGTGCCAGCAGTCCCCCAGGCAGCAATCAGCCCCAGCATTTT.